This T cell receptor beta chain comes out of a study of shared clonotypes between healthy human individuals. Study-level background: CD8 memory received one plate per donor, CD8 naive two, CD4 memory three and CD4 naive three.

Details on this clone: Its antigen is as yet unknown.

In the naive CD8 group, cells lacked CD45RO and were positively selected for CCR7, so terminally differentiated effector memory CD45RA+ cells were left out. General observations from the study: An expected dependence of interdonor clonotype sharing on sequencing depth was noted. Generally, estimated richness proved larger in naive subsets than it did in memory subsets.

V was shortened by 0 bases and J by 3 bases, with 15 bases between the two germline ends. CDR3 length: 17 amino acids. Germline V gene sequence: CDR1 SGHTS, CDR2 YDEGEE. Several immunoSEQ plates held equal portions of the genomic DNA taken from each subset. Using immunoSEQ multiplex PCR, the repertoire was profiled, and TCRdb retains in-frame clones only, with some absent. The sample lists roughly 2.1 million clones, 90% to 95% occurring once. Specimen: naive CD8+ T cells from PBMCs. This sequence joins TRBV5-8 and TRBJ2-2; the D is unclear. The source of this sequence is a man younger than 30 in good health. Some clones in this sample may be carry-over from other donors' samples. The CDR3: CASSLAGRGSDTGELFF. The CDR3 nucleotides read TGTGCCAGCAGCTTGGCCGGTCGTGGGTCCGACACCGGGGAGCTGTTTTTT.